The present TCR beta chain was sequenced within a study of blood T cell repertoires in COVID-19. Study context: Whether acute or convalescent, the COVID-19 samples came from the United States, Italy and Spain.

Trimming cost V 2 bases and J 5 bases, with 9 bases left between them. The length of the CDR3 is 13 residues. Per the germline V gene, CDR1 is SGHAT and CDR2 is FQDESV (reference sequence). Study processing details: For nucleated cells, counts were estimated from reference gene primer amplification. This table comes from immunoSEQ multiplex PCR, and its TCRdb copy is limited to in-frame clones, with some not included. V and J calls and clone size are copied from that table; D and trimming were computed from the DNA. The data show under 150,000 clones, with 81% seen just once and 8.4% held by the top ten.

The receptor comes from a woman aged 60-75 years with active or convalescent COVID-19. The sequenced material came from peripheral blood. The chain couples TRBV11-1 to TRBJ2-5; no definite D call. This CDR3 reads CASSLFRVETQYF. The CDR3 DNA is TGTGCCAGCAGCTTATTCCGGGTTGAGACCCAGTACTTC.